Each of the 18 T cell receptor beta chains below was sequenced from the same sample in a study of blood T cell repertoires in COVID-19. TCRdb's copy holds only in-frame clones and misses some; the assay was immunoSEQ multiplex PCR. Of under 200,000 clones in the sample, about 86% are singletons; the top ten hold approximately 10%. The material sequenced was peripheral blood. The receptors here all came from a woman aged 55-75 years with COVID-19, enrolled during active disease.

The chain employs TRBV11-2 and TRBJ1-2; D not resolved. Germline V gene lookup returns CDR1 SGHAT and CDR2 FQNNGV. The length of the CDR3 is 14 residues. Deletions cut 3 bases from V and 3 bases from J, with 11 bases between. The CDR3 protein is CASSFPGRDYGYTF. CDR3 in DNA: TGTGCCAGCAGCTTCCCCGGGCGGGACTATGGCTACACCTTC.

The table lists this clone with a count of one. The CDR3 DNA follows: TGTGCCACCAGCAGGCCATCGAGGAACAATGAGCAGTTCTTC. It translates to CATSRPSRNNEQFF. The chain uses TRBV15 and TRBJ2-1; D is uncertain. Germline lookup yields CDR1 LNHNV and CDR2 YYDKDF (reference sequence). The CDR3 extends over 14 amino acids. Trimming left V 3 bases short and J 5 bases short, with 11 bases between.

The V and J genes are TRBV7-9 and TRBJ1-2; 7 bases map to TRBD1. Per the germline V gene, CDR1 is SEHNR and CDR2 is FQNEAQ (reference sequence). CDR3 size: 15 residues. The V segment lost 5 bases and the J segment 0 bases; nucleotides outside the gene matches: 6. This chain's CDR3 is CASSARDRPNYGYTF. The CDR3 DNA sequence: TGTGCCAGCAGCGCTCGGGACAGACCTAACTATGGCTACACCTTC.

In regard to this clone: One end of the junction is discordant with germline, which a read error may explain. In DNA form, the CDR3 reads TGTGCCAGCAGTTACCCGTCGGGTTACGGGCAGTACTTC. This gives the protein CASSYPSGYGQYF. The chain recombines TRBV6-2 or TRBV6-3 with TRBJ2-7; D uncertain. The CDR3 spans 13 residues. In germline, CDR1 is MNHEY, CDR2 SVGEGT.

This rearrangement joins TRBV28 to TRBJ1-5; TRBD1 might be the D (5 bases). This CDR3 has 12 amino acids. CDR1 and CDR2 (germline): MDHEN, SYDVKM. Trimming took 8 bases from V and 6 from J, leaving 11 bases between them. The DNA of the CDR3 is TGTGCCAGCGGGGACTTCCCTCAGCCCCAGCATTTT. This encodes CASGDFPQPQHF.

The CDR3 region has the DNA TGTGCCAGCAGTTACCGGAAGGAGAGCGGCGCCTACGAGCAGTACTTC. Amino acid sequence: CASSYRKESGAYEQYF. The rearrangement uses TRBV6-2 or TRBV6-3 and TRBJ2-7, with D perhaps TRBD2 (5 bases). Trimming removed 2 bases from V and 2 bases from J, with 16 bases in between. The germline gives CDR1 MNHEY, CDR2 SVGEGT. CDR3 size: 16 residues.

The chain couples TRBV28 to TRBJ1-1; TRBD1 matches 7 bases. This CDR3 has 18 residues. Germline assignment: CDR1 MDHEN and CDR2 SYDVKM. V shed 5 bases, J shed 1 base, and the junction held 16 bases outside the gene matches. DNA of the CDR3: TGTGCCAGCAGTCCTTTTAGGGCCCGACAGGGCGGGAACACTGAAGCTTTCTTT. Translating gives CASSPFRARQGGNTEAFF.

V usage is TRBV13 and J usage is TRBJ2-3; a weak D match, TRBD2 (6 bases). The CDR3 totals 17 residues. V dropped 2 bases and J dropped 0 bases, with 15 bases sitting between them. CDR1 and CDR2 (germline): PRHDT, FYEKMQ (reference sequence). CDR3 residues: CASSLSAGTRSTDTQYF. DNA of the CDR3: TGTGCCAGCAGCTTATCAGCCGGGACTCGGAGCACAGATACGCAGTATTTT.

This chain uses TRBV6-6 with TRBJ2-7; D perhaps matches TRBD1 (6 bases). Germline V gives CDR1 MNHNY, CDR2 SVGAGI (reference sequence). This CDR3 contains 13 residues. V gave up 4 bases and J gave up 3 bases, with 10 bases separating them. This CDR3 is CASSSRGNYEQYF. The CDR3 nucleotides are TGTGCCAGCAGTTCCAGGGGAAACTACGAGCAGTACTTC.

The chain combines TRBV4-1 with TRBJ2-1; 10 positions agree with TRBD2. Germline V gene lookup returns CDR1 MGHRA and CDR2 YSYEKL. This CDR3 has 15 residues. J was trimmed by 6 bases and V by 4 bases; bases with no gene match: 6. The CDR3 region has the DNA TGCGCCAGCAGCCTCACTAGCGGGAACGTCAATGAGCAGTTCTTC. Amino acid sequence: CASSLTSGNVNEQFF.

The J gene is TRBJ2-5, the V gene TRBV18; perhaps TRBD1 as D (5 bases). Germline CDR1 is KGHSH and CDR2 is LQKENI. The V and J ends lost 3 bases and 7 bases respectively, with 15 bases between them. The CDR3 length is 14 residues. The CDR3 coding sequence is TGTGCCAGCTCACCGCAGGGCCTCGTGGGGACCCAGTACTTC. Its translation: CASSPQGLVGTQYF. Drawing the rest from reference TRBV18 and TRBJ2-5, the complete variable domain is NAGVMQNPRHLVRRRGQEARLRCSPMKGHSHVYWYRQLPEEGLKFMVYLQKENIIDESGMPKERFSAEFPKEGPSILRIQQVVRGDSAAYFCASSPQGLVGTQYFGPGTRLLVL.

This chain connects TRBV5-1 to TRBJ2-1; TRBD1 is a possible D gene (6 bases). CDR3 size: 12 residues. The V gene's germline CDR1 is SGHRS and CDR2 YFSETQ. Trimming left V 4 bases short and J 9 bases short, with 11 bases between. The CDR3 sequence is CASSPQGLEQFF. The CDR3 DNA reads TGCGCCAGCAGCCCGCAGGGGCTTGAGCAGTTCTTC.

This clone came up a few times. This chain joins TRBV7-2 and TRBJ2-7; 12 bases are shared with TRBD2. Germline lookup yields CDR1 SGHTA and CDR2 FQGNSA. The CDR3 covers 14 residues. With V trimmed by 6 bases and J by 7 bases, 7 bases remained unmatched. CDR3 bases: TGTGCCAGCAGATCTAGCGGGGGGGGCCGGGAGCAGTACTTC. Its translation: CASRSSGGGREQYF.

The rearrangement links TRBV3-1 (or the pseudogene TRBV3-2) to TRBJ1-4; D uncertain. The ends were cut back, 4 bases at V and 0 bases at J, with 18 bases in the middle. The length of the CDR3 is 18 residues. Germline V gene lookup returns CDR1 LGHDT and CDR2 YNNKEL (reference sequence). CDR3 sequence (DNA): TGTGCCAGCAGCCCTCGCCCCCCCATCGGGGCAACTAATGAAAAACTGTTTTTT. Its translation is CASSPRPPIGATNEKLFF.

The J gene is TRBJ2-3, the V gene TRBV19; TRBD2 matches 14 bases. Germline CDR1 is LNHDA and CDR2 is SQIVND (reference sequence). Unmatched junction bases numbered 2, after V lost 4 bases and J lost 5 bases. The CDR3 covers 15 residues. CDR3 sequence reads: CASSTGTSGRDTQYF. DNA of the CDR3: TGTGCCAGTAGTACCGGGACTAGCGGGAGAGATACGCAGTATTTT.

This chain joins TRBV6-4 and TRBJ1-4; no clear D gene. Germline values: CDR1 MRHNA, CDR2 SNTAGT. This CDR3 has 15 amino acids. V lost 0 bases and J lost 7, with 12 bases in between. The CDR3 here is CASSDSNRLTEKLFF. The DNA of the CDR3 is TGTGCCAGCAGTGACTCGAATAGATTAACTGAAAAACTGTTTTTT.

V and J are TRBV5-1 and TRBJ1-1; weak D call: TRBD1 (6 bases). Germline V gene data show CDR1 as SGHRS and CDR2 as YFSETQ. The germline V and J ends were trimmed by 2 bases and 4 bases, with 12 bases remaining between them. There are 14 residues in the CDR3. CDR3 DNA sequence: TGCGCCAGCAGCTTCGCAGGGGAGGGCACTGAAGCTTTCTTT. Protein sequence: CASSFAGEGTEAFF.

The rearrangement uses TRBV7-6 and TRBJ2-2; the D gene is possibly TRBD2 (5 bases). In germline, CDR1 is SGHVS, CDR2 FNYEAQ. The CDR3 runs 13 residues. The V end was cut by 5 bases, the J end by 5 bases, with 9 bases between. As DNA, the CDR3 is TGTGCCAGCAGCCGGGGAGTTACCGGGGAGCTGTTTTTT. Its protein product is CASSRGVTGELFF.